One and the same sample provided the 11 T cell receptor beta chains below, sequenced in a study of identical twins. TCRdb reanalysed the 5' RACE reads using MiXCR and keeps one entry per CDR3 protein. The table records 410,000 or so distinct CDR3 sequences, under 20% of them present only once. The sequenced sample was naive T cells sorted from blood. The receptors stem from a middle-aged man in good health.

The chain is built from TRBV10-3 and TRBJ1-2, with 8 bases that match TRBD1. This CDR3 contains 12 residues. Germline CDR1 is ENHRY and CDR2 is SYGVKD. J gave up 6 bases and V 5 bases, and 2 bases lay outside the gene matches. CDR3 protein: CAISRTGNGYTF. The CDR3 DNA reads as TGTGCCATCAGTAGGACAGGGAATGGCTACACCTTC.

The chain carries TRBV5-8 and TRBJ1-3, with unresolved D. Trimming cost V 5 bases and J 0 bases, with 6 bases left between them. Germline V gives CDR1 SGHTS, CDR2 YDEGEE. The CDR3 extends over 13 amino acids. Written as DNA, the CDR3 is TGTGCCAGCAGGCCAGTCTCTGGAAACACCATATATTTT. Protein: CASRPVSGNTIYF. The full variable domain, its missing parts supplied by reference TRBV5-8 and TRBJ1-3, is EAGVTQSPTHLIKTRGQQATLRCSPISGHTSVYWYQQALGLGLQFLLWYDEGEERNRGNFPPRFSGRQFPNYSSELNVNALELEDSALYLCASRPVSGNTIYFGEGSWLTVV.

This clonotype was recorded at least ten times. The V and J genes are TRBV10-3 and TRBJ1-4; unclear D gene. CDR1 ENHRY and CDR2 SYGVKD come from the germline V gene. The CDR3 contains 14 residues. Trimming left V 6 bases short and J 0 bases short, with 8 bases between. CDR3 loop: CAIRSDATNEKLFF. CDR3 nucleotide sequence: TGTGCCATCAGGTCGGACGCAACTAATGAAAAACTGTTTTTT.

This clonotype was observed at least ten times. The chain couples TRBV2 to TRBJ2-7, with 7 bases lining up with TRBD1. V lost 4 bases to trimming and J lost 0 bases; unmatched junction nucleotides: 6. Germline lookup yields CDR1 SNHLY and CDR2 FYNNEI. CDR3 length: 15 amino acids. The CDR3 DNA reads as TGTGCCAGCAGTGGAGTCGGGACAGCCTCCTACGAGCAGTACTTC. Its protein product is CASSGVGTASYEQYF.

This clonotype was counted only a few times. CDR3 region: CAISLGTNEKLFF. The CDR3 DNA reads as TGTGCCATCAGCCTGGGTACCAATGAAAAACTGTTTTTT. The chain couples TRBV10-3 to TRBJ1-4; D call uncertain. The CDR3 consists of 13 residues. V was trimmed by 6 bases and J by 5 bases, leaving 10 bases between them. Looked up from germline, CDR1 is ENHRY and CDR2 is SYGVKD.

J is TRBJ2-1 and V is TRBV20-1; TRBD1 might be the D (6 bases). The germline gives CDR1 DFQATT, CDR2 SNEGSKA (reference sequence). The V end lost 4 bases, the J end lost 3 bases, and 16 bases lay between the germline ends. This CDR3 comprises 15 residues. The CDR3 spells CSANTGTSYYNEQFF. Here the CDR3 DNA reads TGCAGTGCTAACACAGGGACATCCTACTACAATGAGCAGTTCTTC.

This clonotype turned up a few times. The V and J genes are TRBV6-1 and TRBJ1-2; perhaps TRBD1 as D (6 bases). Germline V gene sequence: CDR1 MNHNS, CDR2 SASEGT. The CDR3 has 14 amino acids. V lost 6 bases and J 9 bases, leaving 20 bases between the germline ends. The CDR3 coding sequence is TGTGCCAGCAGCCCCCCCGAGGACAGTGGATGCTACACCTTC. Its translation is CASSPPEDSGCYTF.

The rearrangement uses TRBV27 and TRBJ2-3; D gene uncertain. This CDR3 has 14 residues. Germline lookup yields CDR1 MNHEY and CDR2 SMNVEV (reference sequence). V lost 4 bases to trimming and J lost 0 bases, with 8 bases between them. This chain's CDR3 is CASSSYTSTDTQYF. The CDR3, as DNA: TGTGCCAGCAGTTCGTACACCAGCACAGATACGCAGTATTTT.

The CDR3 sequence: CASTLPPTGTLQETQYF. The CDR3 region has the DNA TGTGCCAGCACCCTTCCCCCTACCGGGACACTACAAGAGACCCAGTACTTC. The chain recombines TRBV7-8 with TRBJ2-5; D possibly corresponds to TRBD1 (6 bases). The V gene's germline CDR1 is SGHVS and CDR2 FQNEAQ. CDR3 length: 17 residues. V dropped 7 bases and J dropped 2 bases, with 23 bases sitting between them.

This clonotype was counted a single time. CDR3 nucleotide sequence: TGTGCCACCCAGGCGGGGGGCAACACTGAAGCTTTCTTT. Translation: CATQAGGNTEAFF. The rearrangement joins TRBV10-3 to TRBJ1-1; D might be TRBD1 (6 bases). Germline V gene sequence: CDR1 ENHRY, CDR2 SYGVKD. V gave up 10 bases and J gave up 2 bases, with 14 bases separating them. This CDR3 has 13 amino acids.

J is TRBJ1-4 and V is TRBV28; D call uncertain. CDR3 length: 12 amino acids. CDR1 MDHEN and CDR2 SYDVKM come from the germline V gene. V was cut by 5 bases and J by 8 bases, with 9 bases left in between. DNA of the CDR3: TGTGCCAGCAGTGAAGCGGCGGAAAAACTGTTTTTT. It codes for CASSEAAEKLFF.